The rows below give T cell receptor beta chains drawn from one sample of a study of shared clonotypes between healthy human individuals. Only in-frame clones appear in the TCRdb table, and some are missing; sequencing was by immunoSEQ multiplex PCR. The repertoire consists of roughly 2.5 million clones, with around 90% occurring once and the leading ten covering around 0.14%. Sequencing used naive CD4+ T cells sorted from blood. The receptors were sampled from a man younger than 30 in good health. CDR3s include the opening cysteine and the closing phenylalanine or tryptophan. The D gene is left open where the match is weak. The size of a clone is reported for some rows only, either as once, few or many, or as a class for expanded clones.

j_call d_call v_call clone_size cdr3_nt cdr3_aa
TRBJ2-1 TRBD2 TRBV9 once TGTGCCAGCAGCGTAGTAGCGGGGGGTAACAATGAGCAGTTCTTC CASSVVAGGNNEQFF
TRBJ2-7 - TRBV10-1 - TGCGCCAGCAGTGCGGGCAGGTCAAGCTCCTACGAGCAGTACTTC CASSAGRSSSYEQYF
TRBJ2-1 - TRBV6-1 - TGTGCCAGCAGTGAAGGGGGCATTCAGAATGAGCAGTTCTTC CASSEGGIQNEQFF
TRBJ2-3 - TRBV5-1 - TGCGCCAGCAGCTTGGATGGTGCCTCCGTTGATACGCAGTATTTT CASSLDGASVDTQYF
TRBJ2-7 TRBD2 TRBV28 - TGTGCCAGCAGCATGGGGGGGAGTCGGTACGAGCAGTACTTC CASSMGGSRYEQYF
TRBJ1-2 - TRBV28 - TGTGCCAGCAGTGGACCTTCCTCGTCCAATAACTATGGCTACACCTTC CASSGPSSSNNYGYTF
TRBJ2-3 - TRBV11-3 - TGTGCCAGCAGCACCCGGATGGGGGATAGCACAGATACGCAGTATTTT CASSTRMGDSTDTQYF
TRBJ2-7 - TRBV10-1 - TGCGCCAGCAGTGAGTCGAATTTGGCAGGCTCCTACGAGCAGTACTTC CASSESNLAGSYEQYF
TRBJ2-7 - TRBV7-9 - TGTGCCAGCAGCTTAGGGCTCCGGGGGCCACACGAGCAGTACTTC CASSLGLRGPHEQYF
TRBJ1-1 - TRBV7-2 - TGTGCCAGCAGCTTAGGATTAAACCTAATAGCTGAAGCTTTCTTT CASSLGLNLIAEAFF
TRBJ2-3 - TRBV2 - TGTGCCAGCAGTGTCAGTCCATCACACACGCAGTATTTT CASSVSPSHTQYF
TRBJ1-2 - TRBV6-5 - TGTGCCAGCAGTCGAACGGGGGGGACGAGAATTGGCTACACCTTC CASSRTGGTRIGYTF
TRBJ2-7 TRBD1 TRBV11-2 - TGTGCCAGCAGCTTCAAGCCAGGGGGTGGTATGTACGAGCAGTACTTC CASSFKPGGGMYEQYF
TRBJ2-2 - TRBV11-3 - TGTGCCAGCAGCTTAGGGACAGCGAACACCGGGGAGCTGTTTTTT CASSLGTANTGELFF
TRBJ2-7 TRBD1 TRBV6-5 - TGTGCCAGCAGTTACGAGGTCCAGGGGGCGAGGAACGAGCAGTACTTC CASSYEVQGARNEQYF
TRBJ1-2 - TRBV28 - TGTGCCAGCAGTTTGTCTGGAAACTATGGCTACACCTTC CASSLSGNYGYTF
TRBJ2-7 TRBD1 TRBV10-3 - TGTGCCATCAACGACAGGGAGTCGGAAGAGCAGTACTTC CAINDRESEEQYF
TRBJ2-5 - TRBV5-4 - TGTGCCAGCAGCACGGGACTCGTCCAAGAGACCCAGTACTTC CASSTGLVQETQYF
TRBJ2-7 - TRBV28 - TGTGCCAGCAGGTGGCAGGGTTCTGGCGAGCAGTACTTC CASRWQGSGEQYF
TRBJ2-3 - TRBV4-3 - TGCGCCAGCAGTACTTTGGGGGGTGATACGCAGTATTTT CASSTLGGDTQYF
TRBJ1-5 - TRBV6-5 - TGTGCCAACAAGACAGACGGGTTTGGCAATCAGCCCCAGCATTTT CANKTDGFGNQPQHF
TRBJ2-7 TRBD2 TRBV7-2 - TGTGCCAGCAGCTCTACTAGCGGGAACTACGAGCAGTACTTC CASSSTSGNYEQYF
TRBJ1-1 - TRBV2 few TGTGCCAGCAGTGACGAGTCGGGGGGCGCTGAAGCTTTCTTT CASSDESGGAEAFF
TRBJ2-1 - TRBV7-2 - TGTGCCAGCAGCTTTCCTAGCTCCTACAATGAGCAGTTCTTC CASSFPSSYNEQFF
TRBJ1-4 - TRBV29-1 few TGCAGCGTTCACTCGGGGAATGAAAAACTGTTTTTT CSVHSGNEKLFF
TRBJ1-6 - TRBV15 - TGTGCCACCAGCAGAGATTTCCCCTTACAGGGACCCCTCCACTTT CATSRDFPLQGPLHF
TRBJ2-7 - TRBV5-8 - TGTGCCAGCAGCTTAAGGGGAGAGGGGAACGAGCAGTACTTC CASSLRGEGNEQYF
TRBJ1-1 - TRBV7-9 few TGTGCCAGCAGCGGGGGGTCCTTGAACACTGAAGCTTTCTTT CASSGGSLNTEAFF
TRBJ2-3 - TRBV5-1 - TGCGCCAGCAGCTTTGGGGTAGTCGGACCAGATACGCAGTATTTT CASSFGVVGPDTQYF
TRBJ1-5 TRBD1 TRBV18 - TGTGCCAGCTCACCCGGGACAGGGCCCCGTCAGCATTTT CASSPGTGPRQHF
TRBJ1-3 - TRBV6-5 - TGTGCCAGCAGAAATTCCGGGACGGTACGAAACACCATATATTTT CASRNSGTVRNTIYF
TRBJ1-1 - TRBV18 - TGTGCCAGCTCACCAAAGCGTGACACTGAAGCTTTCTTT CASSPKRDTEAFF
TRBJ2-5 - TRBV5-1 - TGCGCCAGCAGCTTGGCCAGCGGGCAAGAGACCCAGTACTTC CASSLASGQETQYF
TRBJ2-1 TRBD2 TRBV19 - TGTGCCTGTCGGCGGGAGGCGGTCGGAGAGCAGTTCTTC CACRREAVGEQFF
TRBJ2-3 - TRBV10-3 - TGTGCCATCAGTGAGTCTAGCGGACTCGCGACGCAGTATTTT CAISESSGLATQYF
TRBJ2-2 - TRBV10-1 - TGCGCCAGCAAGCAGGGCTTACTCAAAAACACCGGGGAGCTGTTTTTT CASKQGLLKNTGELFF
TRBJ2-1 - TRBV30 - TGTGCCTGGAGTGCCGGGTCTTCTTCCTACAATGAGCAGTTCTTC CAWSAGSSSYNEQFF
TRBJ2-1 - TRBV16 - TGTGCCAGCAGCCTATGGGGGACACAAAAGGGCAATGAGCAGTTCTTC CASSLWGTQKGNEQFF
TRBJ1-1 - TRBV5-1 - TGCGCCAGCAGCTTGGGAGGGTTGGTGACTGAAGCTTTCTTT CASSLGGLVTEAFF
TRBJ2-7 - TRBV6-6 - TGTGCCAGCAGTCCAACTCCCGGCGAGCAGTACTTC CASSPTPGEQYF
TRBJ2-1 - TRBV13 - TGTGCCAGCAGCTTAACACTTTTAAACAATGAGCAGTTCTTC CASSLTLLNNEQFF
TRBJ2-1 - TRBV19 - TGTGCCAGTAGTTCCCGGGGGGCGCATTACAATGAGCAGTTCTTC CASSSRGAHYNEQFF
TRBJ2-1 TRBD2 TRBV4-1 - TGCGCCAGCAGCCAAGATCTTACTAGCGGTATATACAATGAGCAGTTCTTC CASSQDLTSGIYNEQFF
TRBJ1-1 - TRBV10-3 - TGTGCCATCAGTGAAGGGCGGGCTGAAGCTTTCTTT CAISEGRAEAFF
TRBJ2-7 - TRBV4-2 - TGTGCCAGCAGCCCGGGAACCGGGAAGTTATTCTACGAGCAGTACTTC CASSPGTGKLFYEQYF
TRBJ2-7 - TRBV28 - TGTGCCAGCACCTTGGACGCAAGCGGGTCCTACGAGCAGTACTTC CASTLDASGSYEQYF
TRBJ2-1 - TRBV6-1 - TGTGCCAGCAGAGAAAACATGGGGACAGAGCAGTTCTTC CASRENMGTEQFF
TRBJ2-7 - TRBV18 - TGTGCCAGCTCACCGGGGACGGTCTCCTACGAGCAGTACTTC CASSPGTVSYEQYF
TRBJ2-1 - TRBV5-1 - TGCGCCAGCAGCTTGTATCGAAATGTGGACAATGAGCAGTTCTTC CASSLYRNVDNEQFF
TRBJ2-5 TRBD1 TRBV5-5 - TGTGCCAGCAGCTTGGTTTCAGGGGGCGTAGAGACCCAGTACTTC CASSLVSGGVETQYF
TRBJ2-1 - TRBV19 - TGTGCCAGTACGAGTGGGACCCTCGGCTCCTACAATGAGCAGTTCTTC CASTSGTLGSYNEQFF
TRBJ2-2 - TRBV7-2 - TGTGCCAGCAGCTTAGTGGCCCAGTACACCGGGGAGCTGTTTTTT CASSLVAQYTGELFF
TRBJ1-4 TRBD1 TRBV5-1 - TGCGCCAGCAGCCGCGACAGGGGCGGTGAAAAACTGTTTTTT CASSRDRGGEKLFF
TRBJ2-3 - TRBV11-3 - TGTGCCAGCAGCTATCAGGGAGCAGATACGCAGTATTTT CASSYQGADTQYF
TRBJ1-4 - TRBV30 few TGTGCCTGGAAAAGTGGGAATAATGAAAAACTGTTTTTT CAWKSGNNEKLFF
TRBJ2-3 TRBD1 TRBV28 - TGTGCCAGCAGTCCCGGGACAGGGGGACCAGCAGATACGCAGTATTTT CASSPGTGGPADTQYF
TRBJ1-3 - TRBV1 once TGCACCAGCAGCCAAGACCACCGAGCAGGAAACTCTGGAAACACCATATATTTT CTSSQDHRAGNSGNTIYF
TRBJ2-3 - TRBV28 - TGTGCCAGCAGTTCGCGGACAGCGGCGGTCACAGATACGCAGTATTTT CASSSRTAAVTDTQYF
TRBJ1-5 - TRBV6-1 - TGTGCCAGCAGTGAACTTACCTTTAGCAATCAGCCCCAGCATTTT CASSELTFSNQPQHF